These 27 T cell receptor beta chains share one sample of origin, sequenced in a study of T cell repertoires in cytomegalovirus infection. MiXCR was run by TCRdb on the reads, yielding one entry per CDR3 protein. The sample consists of about 37,000 distinct CDR3 sequences, just over 50% of them appearing once. These receptors are not linked to any known antigen. The sequencing used CD8+ T cells from cultured PBMCs, collected from culture after CMV antigen stimulation. These receptors were obtained from a human donor in good health (CMV status not recorded). Some clones in this sample may be carry-over from other donors' samples.

The chain uses TRBV9 and TRBJ2-3; the D gene is possibly TRBD1 (5 bases). Trimming stripped 3 bases from V and 2 bases from J, with 10 bases between. Germline V CDR1 and CDR2: SGDLS, YYNGEE. The CDR3 spans 14 residues. As DNA, the CDR3 is TGTGCCAGCAGCGCCCCAGGGTTCACAGATACGCAGTATTTT. This encodes CASSAPGFTDTQYF.

The rearrangement uses TRBV12-3 or TRBV12-4 and TRBJ1-5, with 8 bases matching TRBD1. The CDR3 totals 15 residues. V trimming: 7 bases; J trimming: 4 bases; junction bases outside the gene matches: 9. The CDR3 loop reads CASTQGARVNQPQHF. The CDR3 coding sequence is TGTGCCAGCACCCAGGGGGCCAGGGTGAATCAGCCCCAGCATTTT.

V gene TRBV7-8 combines with J gene TRBJ2-2, with D unclear. This CDR3 is 11 amino acids long. Germline V gene sequence: CDR1 SGHVS, CDR2 FQNEAQ. V was pared by 11 bases and J by 4 bases, with 8 bases between. The CDR3 protein is CALGSTGELFF. The CDR3 DNA reads TGTGCCTTGGGCAGCACCGGGGAGCTGTTTTTT.

A few counts support this clonotype. CDR3 sequence: CASSPRQGERGGYTF. The CDR3 nucleotides are TGTGCCAGCAGTCCCAGACAGGGCGAGAGAGGAGGCTACACCTTC. This chain uses TRBV12-3 or TRBV12-4 with TRBJ1-2; 7 bases match TRBD1. V lost 5 bases to trimming and J lost 8 bases; unmatched junction nucleotides: 14. There are 15 residues in the CDR3.

The chain couples TRBV7-2 to TRBJ2-3, with TRBD1 identical over 12 bases. The CDR3 has 18 amino acids. The germline V gene encodes CDR1 SGHTA and CDR2 FQGNSA. V shed 4 bases, J shed 2 bases, and the junction held 10 bases outside the gene matches. The CDR3 is CASSSRDRGRLITDTQYF. CDR3 bases: TGTGCCAGCAGCTCCCGGGACAGGGGGCGACTAATCACAGATACGCAGTATTTT.

This clonotype was observed a few times. V gene TRBV7-3 combines with J gene TRBJ2-7, with 10 nucleotides matching TRBD2. The CDR3 is made up of 16 amino acids. Trimming removed 5 bases from V and 5 bases from J; junction bases left unmatched: 12. Germline lookup yields CDR1 SGHTA and CDR2 FQGTGA. This CDR3 reads CASSAESGGAVDEQYF. CDR3 bases: TGTGCCAGCAGCGCAGAAAGCGGGGGGGCCGTCGACGAGCAGTACTTC.

A few counts support this clonotype. The chain links TRBV11-1 to TRBJ2-7; 8 bases agree with TRBD1. Germline V gives CDR1 SGHAT, CDR2 FQDESV (reference sequence). The V segment lost 1 base and the J segment 2 bases; nucleotides outside the gene matches: 13. The CDR3 has 18 residues. The CDR3 nucleotides read TGTGCCAGCAGCTTAGACCCCTGGGCGGTGACAGGGGCCTACGAGCAGTACTTC. It specifies CASSLDPWAVTGAYEQYF. The full variable domain, in which reference TRBV11-1 and TRBJ2-7 provide the parts outside the CDR3, is EAEVAQSPRYKITEKSQAVAFWCDPISGHATLYWYRQILGQGPELLVQFQDESVVDDSQLPKDRFSAERLKGVDSTLKIQPAELGDSAMYLCASSLDPWAVTGAYEQYFGPGTRLTVT.

The chain is built from TRBV19 and TRBJ2-2; a weak D match, TRBD1 (6 bases). This CDR3 has 12 amino acids. V was clipped by 6 bases and J by 8 bases, with 10 bases between them. Per the germline V gene, CDR1 is LNHDA and CDR2 is SQIVND (reference sequence). CDR3 residues: CASRTQGGELFF. CDR3 nucleotide sequence: TGTGCCAGTAGGACGCAGGGGGGGGAGCTGTTTTTT.

This clonotype occurred a few times. The chain has TRBV27 and TRBJ1-2; D gene uncertain. V lost 0 bases to trimming and J lost 6 bases, with 8 bases between them. This CDR3 region has 13 residues. CDR1 and CDR2 from the germline V gene are MNHEY and SMNVEV (reference sequence). CDR3 in amino acids: CASSLSQEDGYTF. CDR3 coding DNA: TGTGCCAGCAGTTTATCCCAGGAGGATGGCTACACCTTC.

The rearrangement links TRBV5-6 to TRBJ1-2; D ambiguous. V was shortened by 1 base and J by 0 bases, with 7 bases between the two germline ends. The germline CDR1 and CDR2 sequences are SGHDT and YYEEEE. The CDR3 consists of 14 residues. CDR3 sequence reads: CASSLRGPNYGYTF. The DNA of the CDR3 is TGTGCCAGCAGCTTGAGAGGTCCTAACTATGGCTACACCTTC. The variable domain in full, with the rest retrieved from reference TRBV5-6 and TRBJ1-2, is DAGVTQSPTHLIKTRGQQVTLRCSPKSGHDTVSWYQQALGQGPQFIFQYYEEEERQRGNFPDRFSGHQFPNYSSELNVNALLLGDSALYLCASSLRGPNYGYTFGSGTRLTVV.

This clonotype was recorded at least ten times. The V gene is TRBV12-3 or TRBV12-4, the J gene TRBJ1-4; D uncertain. V dropped 3 bases and J dropped 10 bases, with 18 bases sitting between them. The CDR3 is made up of 15 amino acids. Written as DNA, the CDR3 is TGTGCCAGCAGTTTCGAATTGCGGGGAATGGGAAAACTGTTTTTT. It encodes CASSFELRGMGKLFF.

J is TRBJ1-1 and V is TRBV7-2, with a possible D match to TRBD1 (5 bases). The V gene lost 5 bases and the J gene lost 2 bases, with 12 bases spanning the gap. CDR1 and CDR2 (germline): SGHTA, FQGNSA. The CDR3 is made up of 14 amino acids. CDR3 sequence reads: CASSPMGENTEAFF. In nucleotides, the CDR3 is TGTGCCAGCAGCCCCATGGGGGAAAACACTGAAGCTTTCTTT.

This rearrangement joins TRBV12-3 or TRBV12-4 to TRBJ2-2, with D unresolved. There are 15 residues in the CDR3. V lost 7 bases and J lost 0, with 12 bases in between. The CDR3 DNA reads TGTGCCAGCAAGAGAGCTGGAGCGAACACCGGGGAGCTGTTTTTT. Its protein product is CASKRAGANTGELFF.

This clonotype appeared many times. The V call is TRBV7-9, the J call TRBJ2-1; maybe TRBD2 (5 bases). V lost 3 bases and J 10 bases, leaving 13 bases between the germline ends. From germline, CDR1 is SEHNR and CDR2 FQNEAQ (reference sequence). The CDR3 length is 13 residues. CDR3 nucleotide sequence: TGTGCCAGCAGCTTCCCGGGGAATCCCGAGCAGTTCTTC. Protein sequence: CASSFPGNPEQFF.

The chain recombines TRBV28 with TRBJ1-1, with 8 bases matching TRBD1. The V segment lost 9 bases and the J segment 2 bases; nucleotides outside the gene matches: 5. The germline V gene has CDR1 MDHEN and CDR2 SYDVKM. The CDR3 sequence is 13 residues long. For the CDR3, the DNA is TGTGCCAGTCACAGGGGGGATAACACTGAAGCTTTCTTT. This translates into CASHRGDNTEAFF.

The V gene is TRBV12-3 or TRBV12-4, the J gene TRBJ2-7; no definite D call. Deletions cut 4 bases from V and 7 bases from J, with 11 bases between. The CDR3 sequence is 12 residues long. The CDR3 DNA is TGTGCCAGCAGTTCAGACTTGGGAGAGCAGTACTTC. It specifies CASSSDLGEQYF.

V and J are TRBV11-2 and TRBJ2-1, with 7 bases aligning to TRBD2. Looked up from germline, CDR1 is SGHAT and CDR2 is FQNNGV. The J segment lost 3 bases and the V segment lost 6 bases, leaving 5 bases of the junction unmatched. CDR3 length: 14 amino acids. The CDR3 DNA is TGTGCCAGCAGTGCCCTAGCGGACTACAATGAGCAGTTCTTC. Its protein product is CASSALADYNEQFF.

The J gene is TRBJ1-5, the V gene TRBV29-1, with 7 bases that match TRBD1. There are 13 residues in the CDR3. Germline CDR1 is SQVTM and CDR2 is ANQGSEA. V trimming: 6 bases; J trimming: 3 bases; junction bases outside the gene matches: 5. CDR3 protein: CSVLGQPNQPQHF. In DNA, the CDR3 is TGCAGCGTCCTGGGACAGCCCAATCAGCCCCAGCATTTT. Using reference TRBV29-1 and TRBJ1-5 for the parts outside the CDR3, the full variable domain is SAVISQKPSRDICQRGTSLTIQCQVDSQVTMMFWYRQQPGQSLTLIATANQGSEATYESGFVIDKFPISRPNLTFSTLTVSNMSPEDSSIYLCSVLGQPNQPQHFGDGTRLSIL.

V usage is TRBV9 and J usage is TRBJ2-6; D perhaps matches TRBD2 (6 bases). This CDR3 contains 17 residues. The V end was cut by 4 bases, the J end by 0 bases, with 14 bases between. Germline CDR1 and CDR2: SGDLS and YYNGEE. CDR3 in amino acids: CASSYWDSSSGANVLTF. The CDR3 DNA reads TGTGCCAGCAGCTATTGGGACTCTAGCTCTGGGGCCAACGTCCTGACTTTC. Together with reference TRBV9 and TRBJ2-6, the CDR3 gives the full variable domain: DSGVTQTPKHLITATGQRVTLRCSPRSGDLSVYWYQQSLDQGLQFLIQYYNGEERAKGNILERFSAQQFPDLHSELNLSSLELGDSALYFCASSYWDSSSGANVLTFGAGSRLTVL.

The rearrangement links TRBV5-6 to TRBJ1-1, with D hard to call. The CDR3 length is 13 residues. Between the trimmed V and J ends, which lost 0 bases and 5 bases, there was a span of 8 bases. Germline V CDR1 and CDR2: SGHDT, YYEEEE. The CDR3 DNA reads as TGTGCCAGCAGCTTGGGGGCGTCGACTGAAGCTTTCTTT. Protein product: CASSLGASTEAFF.

V gene TRBV7-6 combines with J gene TRBJ2-7; 11 nucleotides line up with TRBD2. Germline loops: CDR1 SGHVS, CDR2 FNYEAQ. Trimming took 4 bases from V and 3 from J; bases not matched to a gene: 5. This CDR3 is built from 15 residues. The CDR3 region is CASSSIAGGVYEQYF. The CDR3 DNA reads as TGTGCCAGCAGCTCTATAGCGGGAGGGGTCTACGAGCAGTACTTC.

This clonotype was counted only a few times. The chain uses TRBV7-4 and TRBJ1-4; the match to TRBD1 covers 7 bases. CDR1 is SGHVT and CDR2 is SQSDAQ in the germline V gene. The J segment lost 5 bases and the V segment lost 1 base, leaving 4 bases of the junction unmatched. This CDR3 has 15 amino acids. The CDR3 protein is CASSLVGTENEKLFF. The CDR3 DNA sequence: TGTGCCAGCAGCTTAGTCGGGACAGAGAATGAAAAACTGTTTTTT.

The chain is built from TRBV12-3 or TRBV12-4 and TRBJ2-1; TRBD2 matches at 8 bases. The CDR3 is 15 amino acids. The ends lost 5 bases at V and 2 bases at J; junction bases unmatched: 5. CDR3 amino acids: CASSPTSAAYNEQFF. CDR3 bases: TGTGCCAGCAGTCCGACTAGCGCCGCCTACAATGAGCAGTTCTTC.

For this clonotype: Compared with germline, one end of the junction differs, possibly owing to a read error. This chain connects TRBV7-9 to TRBJ2-1, with a tentative D call TRBD1 (5 bases). The CDR3 length is 16 residues. The germline V gene encodes CDR1 SEHNR and CDR2 FQNEAQ (reference sequence). The CDR3 loop is CASSVLGIATYNEQGF. CDR3 sequence (DNA): TGTGCCAGCAGCGTGTTGGGAATAGCAACCTACAATGAGCAGGGCTTC. Looking up the rest from reference TRBV7-9 and TRBJ2-1 gives the full variable domain: DTGVSQNPRHKITKRGQNVTFRCDPISEHNRLYWYRQTLGQGPEFLTYFQNEAQLEKSRLLSDRFSAERPKGSFSTLEIQRTEQGDSAMYLCASSVLGIATYNEQGFGPGTRLTVL.

The V gene is TRBV7-9, the J gene TRBJ1-1; perhaps TRBD1 as D (6 bases). Germline assignment: CDR1 SEHNR and CDR2 FQNEAQ (reference sequence). Trimming took 5 bases from V and 6 from J, leaving 10 bases between them. This CDR3 contains 12 residues. Here the CDR3 DNA reads TGTGCCAGCAGCGCACAGGGCGCTGAAGCTTTCTTT. It specifies CASSAQGAEAFF.

The DNA of the CDR3 is TGTGCCAGCAGTTTACATCCTCTGTTAACAGAGTTCGGAGGCAATCAGCCCCAGCATTTT. Amino acid sequence: CASSLHPLLTEFGGNQPQHF. The chain links TRBV6-6 to TRBJ1-5; D is undetermined. Germline assignment: CDR1 MNHNY and CDR2 SVGAGI (reference sequence). V was cut by 4 bases and J by 2 bases, with 27 bases left in between. This CDR3 has 20 residues.

The chain joins TRBV20-1 to TRBJ2-3; D gene ambiguous. V was trimmed by 6 bases and J by 7 bases, leaving 8 bases between them. This CDR3 region has 10 residues. The germline gives CDR1 DFQATT, CDR2 SNEGSKA (reference sequence). The chain's CDR3 is CSANVNTQYF. The CDR3, as DNA: TGCAGTGCCAACGTAAATACGCAGTATTTT.